This T cell receptor (beta chain) was sequenced during a study of shared clonotypes between healthy human individuals. Study-wide points: Genetic and exposure-history diversity was limited by the small donor number.

Repertoires were generated with immunoSEQ multiplex PCR, while TCRdb's copy carries only in-frame clones and drops some. The sample has approximately 330,000 clones, about 73% seen once. CDR1 and CDR2 from the germline V gene are MGHRA and YSYEKL. V was pared by 1 base and J by 8 bases, with 8 bases of the junction left unmatched. CDR3 length equals 16 residues. As to this clone: Its antigen is currently unknown.

The TCR originated in a young man in good health. This chain links TRBV4-1 with TRBJ2-1; 10 bases map to TRBD2. Sequencing input: memory CD4+ T cells sorted from blood. Noted subset: CD45RA-negative fraction. The chain's CDR3 is CASSQVASGSPDEQFF. The CDR3 coding sequence is TGCGCCAGCAGCCAAGTGGCTAGCGGGAGTCCGGATGAGCAGTTCTTC.